Listed here are 30 T cell receptor beta chains from one sample, sequenced in a study of T cell repertoires in cytomegalovirus infection. TCRdb ran MiXCR on the reads and lists one entry per CDR3 protein. Here the sample spans about 530,000 distinct CDR3 sequences, 26% being singletons. The sample was PBMCs. The receptors originated from a human donor in good health (CMV status not recorded). Some clones in this sample may be carry-over from other donors' samples.

The rearrangement links TRBV11-3 to TRBJ1-3; D unresolved. V lost 6 bases and J lost 0, with 12 bases in between. The CDR3 length is 15 residues. Germline V lookup: CDR1 SGHNT, CDR2 YENEEA. The CDR3 reads CASRWAGVSGNTIYF. CDR3 nucleotide sequence: TGTGCCAGCAGGTGGGCCGGGGTCTCTGGAAACACCATATATTTT.

This clonotype occurred a few times. The rearrangement joins TRBV6-2 or TRBV6-3 to TRBJ2-1; D might be TRBD1 or TRBD2, each matching 5 bases. V lost 6 bases, J lost 0 bases, and 12 bases lay in between. The germline V gene has CDR1 MNHEY and CDR2 SVGEGT. CDR3 length: 15 residues. CDR3 in amino acids: CASRGSGTSYNEQFF. The CDR3 bases are TGTGCCAGCAGGGGGTCCGGGACCTCCTACAATGAGCAGTTCTTC.

The genes are TRBV15 and TRBJ2-7; unclear D gene. V dropped 0 bases and J dropped 2 bases, with 5 bases sitting between them. CDR1 and CDR2 (germline): LNHNV, YYDKDF (reference sequence). The CDR3 has 13 amino acids. In DNA, the CDR3 is TGTGCCACCAGCAGAGAGGCAGCCTACGAGCAGTACTTC. Residues: CATSREAAYEQYF. Using reference TRBV15 and TRBJ2-7 for the parts outside the CDR3, the full variable domain is DAMVIQNPRYQVTQFGKPVTLSCSQTLNHNVMYWYQQKSSQAPKLLFHYYDKDFNNEADTPDNFQSRRPNTSFCFLDIRSPGLGDTAMYLCATSREAAYEQYFGPGTRLTVT.

This clonotype has ten or more counts. J is TRBJ2-1 and V is TRBV10-3; 13 bases align to TRBD2. The CDR3 length is 16 residues. V was clipped by 6 bases and J by 7 bases; unmatched bases: 9. The V gene's germline CDR1 is ENHRY and CDR2 SYGVKD. The CDR3 bases are TGTGCCATCAGCAGACGGACTAGCGGGAGTGTAAATGAGCAGTTCTTC. Its protein product is CAISRRTSGSVNEQFF.

This chain's CDR3 is CASSLSTEVTEAFF. CDR3 nucleotides: TGTGCCAGCAGTTTATCGACGGAGGTCACTGAAGCTTTCTTT. The chain combines TRBV12-3 or TRBV12-4 with TRBJ1-1, with D uncertain. CDR3 size: 14 residues. The V end was cut by 2 bases, the J end by 4 bases, with 11 bases between.

This clonotype has only a few counts. The J gene is TRBJ1-1, the V gene TRBV15; D is unclear. Per the germline V gene, CDR1 is LNHNV and CDR2 is YYDKDF (reference sequence). The V gene lost 3 bases and the J gene lost 5 bases, with 13 bases spanning the gap. The CDR3 covers 14 residues. The CDR3 protein is CATSRDLRGTEAFF. The CDR3 DNA is TGTGCCACCAGCAGGGACCTCCGAGGGACTGAAGCTTTCTTT. Full variable domain (outside the CDR3, taken from reference TRBV15 and TRBJ1-1): DAMVIQNPRYQVTQFGKPVTLSCSQTLNHNVMYWYQQKSSQAPKLLFHYYDKDFNNEADTPDNFQSRRPNTSFCFLDIRSPGLGDTAMYLCATSRDLRGTEAFFGQGTRLTVV.

This chain uses TRBV6-1 with TRBJ1-1; TRBD1 agrees at 7 bases. J was trimmed by 1 base and V by 6 bases; bases with no gene match: 5. Germline values: CDR1 MNHNS, CDR2 SASEGT. CDR3 size: 14 residues. CDR3 protein: CASRAGQQNTEAFF. Written as DNA, the CDR3 is TGTGCCAGCAGGGCGGGACAGCAGAACACTGAAGCTTTCTTT.

This clonotype was seen a handful of times. The chain couples TRBV7-2 to TRBJ2-7; 8 bases are shared with TRBD2. Germline V lookup: CDR1 SGHTA, CDR2 FQGNSA. This CDR3 has 16 amino acids. Trimming took 2 bases from V and 2 from J; bases not matched to a gene: 8. The CDR3 region has the DNA TGTGCCAGCAGCTTAAGAGTTCCAGCGGGGGCCTACGAGCAGTACTTC. It is translated as CASSLRVPAGAYEQYF. Combining the CDR3 with reference TRBV7-2 and TRBJ2-7 gives the whole variable domain GAGVSQSPSNKVTEKGKDVELRCDPISGHTALYWYRQSLGQGLEFLIYFQGNSAPDKSGLPSDRFSAERTGGSVSTLTIQRTQQEDSAVYLCASSLRVPAGAYEQYFGPGTRLTVT.

DNA for the CDR3: TGTGCCAGCAGTTCACCACAGGGGATAAAGGGCTACGAGCAGTACGTC. Its translation is CASSSPQGIKGYEQYV. The V gene is TRBV28, the J gene TRBJ2-7; 7 bases map to TRBD1. V trimming: 4 bases; J trimming: 3 bases; junction bases outside the gene matches: 12. The CDR3 is 16 amino acids. CDR1 is MDHEN and CDR2 is SYDVKM in the germline V gene.

This clonotype was counted a few times. CDR3 bases: TGTGCCAGCAGGCCGGGGGGCCTCCGTAATCAGCCCCAGCATTTT. The encoded protein is CASRPGGLRNQPQHF. The genes are TRBV7-2 and TRBJ1-5; D perhaps matches TRBD1 (6 bases). Germline V gene lookup returns CDR1 SGHTA and CDR2 FQGNSA. V lost 6 bases to trimming and J lost 4 bases, with 16 bases between them. The CDR3 is made up of 15 amino acids.

This clonotype occurred a few times. The V and J genes are TRBV29-1 and TRBJ2-3; 11 bases are a match to TRBD2. The CDR3 totals 14 residues. Germline CDR1 SQVTM, CDR2 ANQGSEA. V shed 3 bases, J shed 4 bases, and the junction held 3 bases outside the gene matches. The CDR3 DNA is TGCAGCGTTGACACTAGCGGGAGCTCAGATACGCAGTATTTT. Protein sequence: CSVDTSGSSDTQYF.

This chain joins TRBV7-6 and TRBJ2-6, with D tentatively TRBD2 (6 bases). Trimming stripped 5 bases from V and 0 bases from J, with 11 bases between. Germline V lookup: CDR1 SGHVS, CDR2 FNYEAQ. CDR3 length equals 16 residues. In DNA form, the CDR3 reads TGTGCCAGCAGCGCGGGGACTGGCTCTGGGGCCAACGTCCTGACTTTC. This translates into CASSAGTGSGANVLTF.

This clonotype was found a few times. A much larger clone differs by one base, so this may be a read error. This rearrangement joins TRBV28 to TRBJ2-1; 15 bases agree with TRBD2. Germline loops: CDR1 MDHEN, CDR2 SYDVKM. With V trimmed by 6 bases and J by 1 base, 1 base remained unmatched. The CDR3 contains 16 residues. This CDR3 reads CASRGTSGRSYNEQFF. The DNA of the CDR3 is TGTGCCAGCAGGGGGACTAGCGGGAGGTCCTACAATGAGCAGTTCTTC.

This clonotype was seen a handful of times. This CDR3 reads CASSGLADFQGAYNEQFF. In DNA form, the CDR3 reads TGTGCCAGCAGTGGACTAGCTGATTTCCAAGGCGCCTACAATGAGCAGTTCTTC. The rearrangement links TRBV6-2 or TRBV6-3 to TRBJ2-1; the match to TRBD2 covers 8 bases. V gave up 5 bases and J gave up 2 bases; unmatched junction bases: 14. The germline CDR1 and CDR2 sequences are MNHEY and SVGEGT. The CDR3 totals 18 residues.

V and J are TRBV10-3 and TRBJ2-5; TRBD2 might be the D (7 bases). The length of the CDR3 is 13 residues. Germline CDR1 reads ENHRY; CDR2 reads SYGVKD. With 3 bases removed from V and 5 bases from J, the gap between germline ends came to 10 bases. This CDR3 reads CAISDRGGETQYF. CDR3 nucleotide sequence: TGTGCCATCAGTGACAGGGGAGGGGAGACCCAGTACTTC.

This clonotype has a handful of counts. The chain links TRBV12-3 or TRBV12-4 to TRBJ2-7; no clear D. The V and J ends lost 6 bases and 4 bases respectively, with 10 bases between them. This CDR3 spans 12 amino acids. The CDR3 DNA reads TGTGCCAGCAGCCCGGACGAGTACGAGCAGTACTTC. It codes for CASSPDEYEQYF.

This chain connects TRBV6-1 to TRBJ2-7, with 10 bases lining up with TRBD1. CDR3 size: 14 residues. Trimming took 3 bases from V and 2 from J; bases not matched to a gene: 1. Germline V lookup: CDR1 MNHNS, CDR2 SASEGT. CDR3 sequence: CASSETGGPYEQYV. In DNA form, the CDR3 reads TGTGCCAGCAGTGAGACAGGGGGCCCCTACGAGCAGTACGTC.

J is TRBJ1-6 and V is TRBV5-4; D may be TRBD1 (5 bases). The length of the CDR3 is 14 residues. The V gene's germline CDR1 is SGHNT and CDR2 YYREEE (reference sequence). V lost 4 bases and J lost 7, with 12 bases in between. CDR3 DNA: TGTGCCAGCAGCCCCGGGGCAGAGAATTCACCCCTCCACTTT. Its protein is CASSPGAENSPLHF.

The chain carries TRBV11-2 and TRBJ2-3; TRBD2 agrees at 13 bases. Germline V gene lookup returns CDR1 SGHAT and CDR2 FQNNGV. CDR3 length equals 16 residues. V was clipped by 5 bases and J by 3 bases; unmatched bases: 5. The CDR3 DNA follows: TGTGCCAGCAGCATCGAGACTAGCGGGAGGACAGATACGCAGTATTTT. It specifies CASSIETSGRTDTQYF.

The rearrangement joins TRBV7-2 to TRBJ2-7; 7 bases agree with TRBD2. The V gene end was trimmed by 1 base and the J gene end by 10 bases; junction bases not matched to a gene: 7. Germline CDR1 reads SGHTA; CDR2 reads FQGNSA. This CDR3 region has 13 residues. The DNA of the CDR3 is TGTGCCAGCAGCTTAGAGGGAGGGCGGGAACAGTACGTC. Residues: CASSLEGGREQYV.

J is TRBJ2-7 and V is TRBV6-2 or TRBV6-3; 7 bases match TRBD2. Germline CDR1 reads MNHEY; CDR2 reads SVGEGT. The CDR3 consists of 14 residues. V was clipped by 3 bases and J by 3 bases; unmatched bases: 5. The CDR3 region has the DNA TGTGCCAGCAGTTATTCCGGGACTAACTACGAGCAGTACGTC. Encoded protein: CASSYSGTNYEQYV.

The chain employs TRBV2 and TRBJ2-3; D uncertain. V lost 6 bases and J lost 0, with 16 bases in between. Germline CDR1 SNHLY, CDR2 FYNNEI. This CDR3 region has 16 residues. This CDR3 is CASSKETLPSTDTQYF. CDR3 sequence (DNA): TGTGCCAGCAGCAAAGAGACTTTACCGAGCACAGATACGCAGTATTTT.

V and J are TRBV19 and TRBJ2-3; 8 nucleotides agree with TRBD2. Germline-derived CDR1 and CDR2 are LNHDA and SQIVND (reference sequence). With V trimmed by 7 bases and J by 1 base, 19 bases remained unmatched. This CDR3 has 19 residues. The DNA for the CDR3 is TGTGCCAGTACCACTAACTCCGCCGGCGGGAGGCCCGGCACAGATACGCAGTATTTT. This translates into CASTTNSAGGRPGTDTQYF.

This clonotype has just a few counts. The V and J genes are TRBV7-3 and TRBJ2-1; D unclear. The CDR3 runs to 13 residues. V was trimmed by 2 bases and J by 5 bases, leaving 7 bases between them. Germline values: CDR1 SGHTA, CDR2 FQGTGA. CDR3: CASSLGRDNEQFF. CDR3 DNA sequence: TGTGCCAGCAGCTTAGGGCGCGACAATGAGCAGTTCTTC.

The V call is TRBV29-1, the J call TRBJ1-2, with D maybe TRBD1 (5 bases). CDR3 length: 14 amino acids. V was shortened by 6 bases and J by 4 bases, with 18 bases between the two germline ends. Germline V gives CDR1 SQVTM, CDR2 ANQGSEA. In nucleotides, the CDR3 is TGCAGCGTGGGGCCGGACGCCGGGGGCTATGGCTACACCTTC. Its translation is CSVGPDAGGYGYTF.

The chain uses TRBV11-2 and TRBJ1-3; D unresolved. There are 14 residues in the CDR3. Trimming removed 0 bases from V and 8 bases from J, with 11 bases in between. Germline V gene sequence: CDR1 SGHAT, CDR2 FQNNGV. CDR3 residues: CASSLDRRQDTIYF. Here the CDR3 DNA reads TGTGCCAGCAGCTTAGATAGGCGGCAGGACACCATATATTTT.

This clonotype has a handful of counts. This rearrangement joins TRBV25-1 to TRBJ2-7; D gene unclear. The CDR3 runs to 15 residues. CDR1 MGHDK and CDR2 SYGVNS come from the germline V gene. The ends were cut back, 4 bases at V and 0 bases at J, with 13 bases in the middle. The CDR3 here is CASSATPTSSYEQYF. The DNA for the CDR3 is TGTGCCAGCAGTGCGACACCTACCTCCTCCTACGAGCAGTACTTC.

This clonotype was counted many times. This sequence joins TRBV7-2 and TRBJ2-7; 9 nucleotides align to TRBD1. V shed 5 bases and J 4 bases; nucleotides not matched to a gene: 9. Germline V gives CDR1 SGHTA, CDR2 FQGNSA. The CDR3 spans 15 residues. CDR3 in amino acids: CASSLTGGMGYEQYF. The DNA of the CDR3 is TGTGCCAGCAGCCTTACAGGGGGCATGGGGTACGAGCAGTACTTC. The whole variable domain, remainder taken from reference TRBV7-2 and TRBJ2-7, is GAGVSQSPSNKVTEKGKDVELRCDPISGHTALYWYRQSLGQGLEFLIYFQGNSAPDKSGLPSDRFSAERTGGSVSTLTIQRTQQEDSAVYLCASSLTGGMGYEQYFGPGTRLTVT.

The chain combines TRBV5-1 with TRBJ2-4; TRBD2 might be the D (5 bases). In germline, CDR1 is SGHRS, CDR2 YFSETQ. CDR3 length: 20 residues. V shed 5 bases and J shed 0 bases, with 27 bases lying between them. CDR3 nucleotide sequence: TGCGCCAGCAGGAATCTACGGGAATCAGGTTTACCTTTAGCCAAAAACATTCAGTACTTC. It codes for CASRNLRESGLPLAKNIQYF.

This clonotype occurred a few times. V and J are TRBV15 and TRBJ1-4; the D is unclear. The CDR3 length is 16 residues. V was cut by 0 bases and J by 0 bases, with 8 bases left in between. Looked up from germline, CDR1 is LNHNV and CDR2 is YYDKDF (reference sequence). The CDR3 sequence is CATSRDRTATNEKLFF. CDR3 DNA sequence: TGTGCCACCAGCAGAGACCGGACGGCAACTAATGAAAAACTGTTTTTT. The complete variable domain, with remaining parts taken from reference TRBV15 and TRBJ1-4, reads DAMVIQNPRYQVTQFGKPVTLSCSQTLNHNVMYWYQQKSSQAPKLLFHYYDKDFNNEADTPDNFQSRRPNTSFCFLDIRSPGLGDTAMYLCATSRDRTATNEKLFFGSGTQLSVL.